Listed below are T cell receptor beta chains from one sample, sequenced in a study of blood T cells in healthy people across ages. TCRdb redid the calling of the 5' RACE reads with MiXCR, one entry per CDR3 protein. The sample records 1.5 million to 2 million distinct CDR3 sequences, roughly 50% being singletons. Sequencing input: blood. The receptors originated from a woman aged 40 to 50 in good health. The CDR3 runs from the conserved cysteine through the conserved F or W. A D gene is named only where the DNA matches it firmly. A row's size may be missing; if present it is once, few, many or a size class.

J gene | D gene | V gene | clone size | CDR3 protein | CDR3 DNA
TRBJ1-1 | TRBD1 | TRBV20-1 | once | CSARRSTGRNTEAFF | TGCAGTGCCCGCCGGTCGACAGGGAGGAACACTGAAGCTTTCTTT
TRBJ1-2 | - | TRBV14 | - | CASSPSPGAGIDYTF | TGTGCCAGCAGCCCTTCCCCGGGCGCCGGAATAGACTACACCTTC
TRBJ1-2 | - | TRBV14 | - | CASSLRPGVSDGYTF | TGTGCCAGCAGCCTTCGTCCAGGGGTATCGGATGGCTACACCTTC
TRBJ2-7 | - | TRBV3-1 | - | CASSPPEGWPPTYEQYF | TGTGCCAGCAGCCCTCCCGAGGGGTGGCCCCCGACCTACGAGCAGTACTTC
TRBJ2-5 | - | TRBV7-9 | - | CASSREGLQSQEAQYF | TGTGCCAGCAGCCGGGAAGGTCTCCAGTCCCAAGAGGCCCAGTACTTC
TRBJ1-2 | TRBD1 | TRBV15 | - | CATSRAGTGVGYTF | TGTGCCACCAGCAGAGCTGGGACAGGGGTTGGCTACACCTTC
TRBJ1-2 | TRBD1 | TRBV12-3/TRBV12-4 | few | CASSRTGETYGYTF | TGTGCCAGCAGCCGGACAGGGGAGACCTATGGCTACACCTTC
TRBJ2-1 | - | TRBV2 | - | CASSDLGQSYNEQFF | TGTGCCAGCAGTGACCTCGGACAGAGTTACAATGAGCAGTTCTTC
TRBJ1-5 | - | TRBV7-9 | few | CASSLGAGLTSNQPQHF | TGTGCCAGCAGCTTGGGCGCCGGTCTCACGAGCAATCAGCCCCAGCATTTT
TRBJ2-3 | TRBD2 | TRBV6-2/TRBV6-3 | - | CASTGLAGGHRTDTQYF | TGTGCCAGCACCGGACTAGCGGGGGGGCATCGCACAGATACGCAGTATTTT
TRBJ1-2 | - | TRBV11-2 | few | CASSLESGGSNYGYTF | TGTGCCAGCAGCTTAGAATCGGGGGGGTCTAACTATGGCTACACCTTC
TRBJ1-2 | - | TRBV28 | few | CASSLGSIGYTF | TGTGCCAGCAGTTTGGGGTCTATTGGCTACACCTTC
TRBJ1-4 | - | TRBV6-5 | - | CASRSLIELEEKLFF | TGTGCCAGCAGGAGCCTGATCGAACTGGAGGAAAAACTGTTTTTT
TRBJ2-3 | - | TRBV10-3 | - | CAISDQGRADTQYF | TGTGCCATCAGTGACCAGGGACGGGCGGATACGCAGTATTTT
TRBJ2-7 | - | TRBV4-3 | once | CASSLHYTDYEQYF | TGCGCCAGCAGCCTACATTACACGGACTACGAGCAGTACTTC
TRBJ2-1 | TRBD2 | TRBV6-5 | once | CASSYSLAGDNEQFF | TGTGCCAGCAGTTACTCACTAGCGGGGGACAATGAGCAGTTCTTC
TRBJ2-1 | - | TRBV7-2 | once | CASSSSWGASNEQFF | TGTGCCAGCAGCTCATCTTGGGGGGCCAGCAATGAGCAGTTCTTC
TRBJ2-1 | TRBD2 | TRBV6-5 | - | CASSYGSGGPNEQFF | TGTGCCAGCAGTTACGGGAGCGGGGGGCCGAATGAGCAGTTCTTC
TRBJ2-7 | TRBD1 | TRBV20-1 | - | CSANPRGLKYEQYF | TGCAGTGCTAATCCTAGGGGGCTCAAGTACGAGCAGTACTTC
TRBJ2-1 | - | TRBV7-2 | - | CASRINGGDLGQFF | TGTGCCAGCAGGATCAACGGTGGGGACCTGGGGCAGTTCTTC
TRBJ1-2 | - | TRBV6-5 | - | CASSTNPQGIDGYTF | TGTGCCAGCAGTACAAACCCTCAGGGGATAGATGGCTACACCTTC
TRBJ2-7 | TRBD1 | TRBV28 | - | CASSQTGTGNREQYF | TGTGCCAGCAGCCAGACCGGGACAGGGAATAGGGAGCAGTACTTC
TRBJ1-4 | - | TRBV15 | - | CATSREEGLREKLFF | TGTGCCACCAGCAGAGAAGAGGGGTTGCGTGAAAAACTGTTTTTT
TRBJ1-2 | - | TRBV12-3/TRBV12-4 | - | CASNSRTIPPYGYTF | TGTGCCAGCAATTCTCGGACCATTCCCCCCTATGGCTACACCTTC
TRBJ1-2 | TRBD1 | TRBV7-6 | - | CASSADRVRDGYTF | TGTGCCAGCAGCGCCGACAGGGTGAGGGATGGCTACACCTTC
TRBJ2-3 | - | TRBV7-3 | - | CASSLNVAWGTDTQYF | TGTGCCAGCAGCTTAAACGTAGCCTGGGGCACAGATACGCAGTATTTT
TRBJ2-3 | TRBD1 | TRBV5-1 | - | CASSWTGKSDTQYF | TGCGCCAGCAGTTGGACAGGGAAATCGGATACGCAGTATTTT
TRBJ2-3 | - | TRBV10-3 | few | CAISGTASTDTQYF | TGTGCCATCAGTGGCACGGCTAGCACAGATACGCAGTATTTT
TRBJ2-7 | TRBD2 | TRBV28 | - | CASSPPGTSGIYEQYF | TGTGCCAGCAGTCCTCCCGGGACTAGCGGGATATACGAGCAGTACTTC
TRBJ2-5 | TRBD1 | TRBV4-3 | - | CASSRSGTGVGETQYF | TGCGCCAGCAGCCGATCCGGGACAGGGGTCGGAGAGACCCAGTACTTC